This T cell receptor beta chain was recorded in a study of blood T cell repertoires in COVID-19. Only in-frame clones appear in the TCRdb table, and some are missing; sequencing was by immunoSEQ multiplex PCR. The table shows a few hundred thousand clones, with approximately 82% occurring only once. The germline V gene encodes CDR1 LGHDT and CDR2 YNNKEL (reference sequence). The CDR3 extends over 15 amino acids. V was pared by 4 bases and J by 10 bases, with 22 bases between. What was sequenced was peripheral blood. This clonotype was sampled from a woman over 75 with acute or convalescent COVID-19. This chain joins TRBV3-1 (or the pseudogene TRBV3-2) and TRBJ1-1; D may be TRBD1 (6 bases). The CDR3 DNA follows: TGTGCCAGCAGCCGGACTAGCGGGGTTCAAGGGGGAGCTTTCTTT. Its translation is CASSRTSGVQGGAFF.